Below, 25 T cell receptor beta chains from the same sample are listed, as sequenced in a study of response to subunit inactivated influenza vaccine. TCRdb re-derived calls from the RT-PCR reads in MiXCR, one entry per CDR3 protein. This sample has roughly 670,000 distinct CDR3 sequences, with around 13% found just once. The source material was PBMCs from blood, sampled about 14 days before vaccination. The source of these receptors is a man aged 50 or older who received an inactivated influenza vaccine.

The genes are TRBV6-1 and TRBJ1-6; D not resolved. The germline gives CDR1 MNHNS, CDR2 SASEGT. The CDR3 runs 13 residues. Trimming pared 7 bases from V and 0 bases from J, leaving 4 bases between. The CDR3 DNA follows: TGTGCCAGCACGCCCTCCTATAATTCACCCCTCCACTTT. Protein: CASTPSYNSPLHF.

This sequence joins TRBV12-3 or TRBV12-4 and TRBJ2-3; D is unresolved. The CDR3 extends over 13 amino acids. V lost 1 base and J 5 bases, leaving 7 bases between the germline ends. For the CDR3, the DNA is TGTGCCAGCAGTTTAGTAGTGTTAGATACGCAGTATTTT. Translation: CASSLVVLDTQYF.

This clonotype has only a few counts. This chain uses TRBV12-3 or TRBV12-4 with TRBJ1-5; no definite D call. Trimming cost V 6 bases and J 1 base, with 10 bases left between them. The CDR3 consists of 14 residues. The CDR3 nucleotides are TGTGCCAGCAGAGAGTATGGGAGCAATCAGCCCCAGCATTTT. It translates to CASREYGSNQPQHF.

The sample holds one count of this clonotype. This rearrangement joins TRBV2 to TRBJ1-2, with D maybe TRBD1 (6 bases). The CDR3 spans 15 residues. V was trimmed by 6 bases and J by 6 bases, leaving 20 bases between them. Looked up from germline, CDR1 is SNHLY and CDR2 is FYNNEI. CDR3 DNA sequence: TGTGCCAGCAGCGGCATAGGGACAAGTCCCCATGGCTACACCTTC. Encoded protein: CASSGIGTSPHGYTF.

This clonotype occurred a few times. The chain carries TRBV10-3 and TRBJ1-1, with a weak D call TRBD1 (5 bases). The CDR3 has 14 residues. The ends were cut back, 8 bases at V and 4 bases at J, with 17 bases in the middle. Germline-derived CDR1 and CDR2 are ENHRY and SYGVKD. The CDR3 reads CAIGDSRAVTEAFF. CDR3 nucleotide sequence: TGTGCCATCGGAGACAGCAGGGCGGTCACTGAAGCTTTCTTT.

The chain joins TRBV3-1 to TRBJ2-1; a weak D match, TRBD2 (6 bases). The CDR3 runs to 17 residues. Trimming took 0 bases from V and 8 from J, leaving 20 bases between them. Germline lookup yields CDR1 LGHDT and CDR2 YNNKEL (reference sequence). CDR3 in DNA: TGTGCCAGCAGCCAAGATTTTCGGTCACTAGCAGCAGATGAGCAGTTCTTC. Translation gives CASSQDFRSLAADEQFF.

The chain recombines TRBV6-2 or TRBV6-3 with TRBJ2-4; 8 bases fit TRBD1. The length of the CDR3 is 16 residues. After removal of 1 base from V and 1 base from J, the junction contained 3 bases not matched to a gene. Germline V gives CDR1 MNHEY, CDR2 SVGEGT. In nucleotides, the CDR3 is TGTGCCAGCAGTTACTTACGGACAGGGGCCAAAAACATTCAGTACTTC. It encodes CASSYLRTGAKNIQYF.

This clonotype was observed many times. This rearrangement joins TRBV7-2 to TRBJ1-2, with D unclear. V was clipped by 3 bases and J by 3 bases, with 11 bases between them. This CDR3 region has 14 residues. Germline V gives CDR1 SGHTA, CDR2 FQGNSA. The CDR3 sequence is CASSFGHLDYGYTF. Here the CDR3 DNA reads TGTGCCAGCAGCTTTGGCCATTTAGACTATGGCTACACCTTC.

This clonotype has only one observation. This chain links TRBV7-6 with TRBJ2-2; 7 bases are shared with TRBD1. There are 13 residues in the CDR3. The germline gives CDR1 SGHVS, CDR2 FNYEAQ. V gave up 3 bases and J gave up 6 bases; unmatched junction bases: 1. CDR3 protein: CASSLTGPGELFF. CDR3 bases: TGTGCCAGCAGCTTGACAGGGCCCGGGGAGCTGTTTTTT.

The rearrangement links TRBV7-2 to TRBJ1-1; D possibly corresponds to TRBD1 (6 bases). Trimming cost V 5 bases and J 7 bases, with 14 bases left between them. CDR3 length: 13 residues. Germline assignment: CDR1 SGHTA and CDR2 FQGNSA. Here the CDR3 DNA reads TGTGCCAGCAGCAGTCACAGGGCTTTTGAAGCTTTCTTT. As protein: CASSSHRAFEAFF.

This clonotype was counted between two and nine times. This chain links TRBV20-1 with TRBJ2-7; 9 nucleotides align to TRBD1. The germline gives CDR1 DFQATT, CDR2 SNEGSKA (reference sequence). The CDR3 spans 12 residues. V gave up 6 bases and J gave up 3 bases; unmatched junction bases: 3. CDR3 protein: CSARQGVYEQYF. The CDR3 coding sequence is TGCAGTGCGCGACAGGGGGTCTACGAGCAGTACTTC.

The gene calls are TRBV29-1 and TRBJ1-1, with D possibly TRBD1 on 5 matching bases. From germline, CDR1 is SQVTM and CDR2 ANQGSEA. This CDR3 contains 15 residues. V shed 6 bases and J shed 1 base, with 18 bases lying between them. Here the CDR3 reads CSVGLQEARNTEAFF. The CDR3 DNA sequence: TGCAGCGTGGGGTTACAGGAAGCAAGGAACACTGAAGCTTTCTTT. Based on the CDR3 plus reference TRBV29-1 and TRBJ1-1, the full variable domain is SAVISQKPSRDICQRGTSLTIQCQVDSQVTMMFWYRQQPGQSLTLIATANQGSEATYESGFVIDKFPISRPNLTFSTLTVSNMSPEDSSIYLCSVGLQEARNTEAFFGQGTRLTVV.

This clonotype was counted between two and nine times. The chain combines TRBV4-1 with TRBJ2-1; 10 bases align to TRBD2. V trimming: 2 bases; J trimming: 8 bases; junction bases outside the gene matches: 12. The CDR3 sequence is 17 residues long. Germline V gene lookup returns CDR1 MGHRA and CDR2 YSYEKL. The CDR3 nucleotides read TGCGCCAGCAGCCAACAATTACCTAGCGGGAGTCTGCATGAGCAGTTCTTC. This codes for CASSQQLPSGSLHEQFF.

This rearrangement joins TRBV4-1 to TRBJ1-2, with D unresolved. V lost 0 bases and J 4 bases, leaving 12 bases between the germline ends. Germline-derived CDR1 and CDR2 are MGHRA and YSYEKL. The CDR3 loop spans 15 amino acids. The CDR3, as DNA: TGCGCCAGCAGCCAAGATCCCGGACCGCTCTATGGCTACACCTTC. It specifies CASSQDPGPLYGYTF.

In its sample, this clonotype was seen a few times. The CDR3 DNA follows: TGTGCCGCCAGGGACAGGGAGAGAACTGAAGCTTTCTTT. This gives the protein CAARDRERTEAFF. The chain uses TRBV10-3 and TRBJ1-1, with TRBD1 identical over 9 bases. Looked up from germline, CDR1 is ENHRY and CDR2 is SYGVKD. The CDR3 loop spans 13 amino acids. V trimming: 11 bases; J trimming: 5 bases; junction bases outside the gene matches: 9.

This chain connects TRBV20-1 to TRBJ2-1; the D gene is possibly TRBD2 (5 bases). Germline CDR1 and CDR2: DFQATT and SNEGSKA (reference sequence). The CDR3 has 15 amino acids. The V end lost 5 bases, the J end lost 1 base, and 15 bases lay between the germline ends. In DNA, the CDR3 is TGCAGTGCTCCCTTAGCGAGTAGATCCTACAATGAGCAGTTCTTC. It is translated as CSAPLASRSYNEQFF.

The rearrangement uses TRBV20-1 and TRBJ2-3; 10 nucleotides line up with TRBD2. The CDR3 runs 15 residues. Germline CDR1 and CDR2: DFQATT and SNEGSKA (reference sequence). V was clipped by 5 bases and J by 4 bases; unmatched bases: 9. CDR3: CSASLPAGGPDTQYF. The CDR3 DNA reads TGCAGTGCTTCCTTACCAGCGGGGGGGCCAGATACGCAGTATTTT.

This clonotype was detected ten times or more. CDR3 sequence (DNA): TGTGCCAGCAGCTTGACTAGCGGGAGTAACGTACCCACCTACAATGAGCAGTTCTTC. This gives the protein CASSLTSGSNVPTYNEQFF. This rearrangement joins TRBV11-3 to TRBJ2-1, with TRBD2 identical over 12 bases. The CDR3 runs to 19 residues. V shed 3 bases and J 2 bases; nucleotides not matched to a gene: 11. Germline V gives CDR1 SGHNT, CDR2 YENEEA.

The V call is TRBV16, the J call TRBJ2-1; 8 nucleotides align to TRBD2. V was pared by 1 base and J by 8 bases, with 4 bases of the junction left unmatched. The CDR3 is 14 amino acids. Per the germline V gene, CDR1 is KGHSY and CDR2 is FQNENV. For the CDR3, the DNA is TGTGCCAGCAGCCAATTCGGGGGGGCCTATGAGCAGTTCTTC. Its protein is CASSQFGGAYEQFF. The full variable domain, with the rest looked up from reference TRBV16 and TRBJ2-1, is GEEVAQTPKHLVRGEGQKAKLYCAPIKGHSYVFWYQQVLKNEFKFLISFQNENVFDETGMPKERFSAKCLPNSPCSLEIQATKLEDSAVYFCASSQFGGAYEQFFGPGTRLTVL.

A few counts support this clonotype. The chain links TRBV12-3 or TRBV12-4 to TRBJ2-1; no clear D gene. Trimming stripped 5 bases from V and 4 bases from J, with 21 bases between. The CDR3 has 17 amino acids. CDR3 sequence reads: CASSPRLGAPRYNEQFF. The CDR3 DNA reads as TGTGCCAGCAGTCCTCGTTTGGGCGCCCCCAGGTACAATGAGCAGTTCTTC.

This chain links TRBV7-9 with TRBJ2-2; the D is unclear. The CDR3 consists of 16 residues. Trimming shortened V by 2 bases and J by 0 bases, and 10 bases separated the two germline ends. Germline lookup yields CDR1 SEHNR and CDR2 FQNEAQ (reference sequence). This CDR3 reads CASSLIGSTNTGELFF. The DNA for the CDR3 is TGTGCCAGCAGCTTAATTGGCTCCACGAACACCGGGGAGCTGTTTTTT.

This clonotype was counted at least ten times. J is TRBJ2-5 and V is TRBV4-2; D possibly uses TRBD1 or TRBD2 (5 bases each). This CDR3 region has 16 residues. V lost 0 bases and J lost 4, with 15 bases in between. Germline V gene sequence: CDR1 LGHNA, CDR2 YNFKEQ. CDR3 loop: CASSQEGTSGGETQYF. In DNA, the CDR3 is TGTGCCAGCAGCCAAGAGGGGACGTCTGGGGGAGAGACCCAGTACTTC.

The rearrangement joins TRBV29-1 to TRBJ1-2, with TRBD1 matching 9 bases. The CDR3 is made up of 13 amino acids. J was trimmed by 4 bases and V by 7 bases; bases with no gene match: 7. The germline gives CDR1 SQVTM, CDR2 ANQGSEA. For the CDR3, the DNA is TGCAGCGCATTCGGACAGGGGACCTATGGCTACACCTTC. Protein sequence: CSAFGQGTYGYTF. Based on the CDR3 plus reference TRBV29-1 and TRBJ1-2, the full variable domain is SAVISQKPSRDICQRGTSLTIQCQVDSQVTMMFWYRQQPGQSLTLIATANQGSEATYESGFVIDKFPISRPNLTFSTLTVSNMSPEDSSIYLCSAFGQGTYGYTFGSGTRLTVV.

This chain links TRBV28 with TRBJ2-7; D not resolved. This CDR3 is built from 14 residues. Between the trimmed V and J ends, which lost 5 bases and 3 bases, there was a span of 14 bases. Germline V gene sequence: CDR1 MDHEN, CDR2 SYDVKM. CDR3 nucleotides: TGTGCCAGCAGTAACACCGGTGGGTTCTACGAGCAGTACTTC. Translation: CASSNTGGFYEQYF.

CDR3 DNA: TGTGCCAGCTCACCGGCGCTAGCGGGAGTGAATGAGCAGTTCTTC. This gives the protein CASSPALAGVNEQFF. V usage is TRBV18 and J usage is TRBJ2-1; 10 positions match TRBD2. This CDR3 is built from 15 residues. With V trimmed by 3 bases and J by 7 bases, 6 bases remained unmatched. Germline V gene data show CDR1 as KGHSH and CDR2 as LQKENI.